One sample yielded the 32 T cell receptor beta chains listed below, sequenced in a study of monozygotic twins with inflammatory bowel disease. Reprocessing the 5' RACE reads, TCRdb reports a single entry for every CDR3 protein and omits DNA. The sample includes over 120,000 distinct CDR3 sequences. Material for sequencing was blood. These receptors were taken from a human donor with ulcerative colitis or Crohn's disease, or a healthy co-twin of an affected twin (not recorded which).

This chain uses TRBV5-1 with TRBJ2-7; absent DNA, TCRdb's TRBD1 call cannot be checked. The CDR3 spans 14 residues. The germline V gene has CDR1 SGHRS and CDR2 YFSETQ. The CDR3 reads CASSFGRGTYEQYF. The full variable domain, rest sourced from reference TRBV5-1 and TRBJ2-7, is KAGVTQTPRYLIKTRGQQVTLSCSPISGHRSVSWYQQTPGQGLQFLFEYFSETQRNKGNFPGRFSGRQFSNSRSEMNVSTLELGDSALYLCASSFGRGTYEQYFGPGTRLTVT.

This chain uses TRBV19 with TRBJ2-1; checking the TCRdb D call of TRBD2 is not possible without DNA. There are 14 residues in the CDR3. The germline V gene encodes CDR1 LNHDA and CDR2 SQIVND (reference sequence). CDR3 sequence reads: CASSIDNSPNEQFF. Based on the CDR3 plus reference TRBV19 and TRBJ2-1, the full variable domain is DGGITQSPKYLFRKEGQNVTLSCEQNLNHDAMYWYRQDPGQGLRLIYYSQIVNDFQKGDIAEGYSVSREKKESFPLTVTSAQKNPTAFYLCASSIDNSPNEQFFGPGTRLTVL.

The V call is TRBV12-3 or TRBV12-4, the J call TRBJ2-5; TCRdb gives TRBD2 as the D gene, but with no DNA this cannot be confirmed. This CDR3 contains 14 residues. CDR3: CASSPGLFQETQYF.

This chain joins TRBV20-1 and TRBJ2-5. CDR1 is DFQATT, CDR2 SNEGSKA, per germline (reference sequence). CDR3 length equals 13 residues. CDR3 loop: CSAFIDSQETQYF.

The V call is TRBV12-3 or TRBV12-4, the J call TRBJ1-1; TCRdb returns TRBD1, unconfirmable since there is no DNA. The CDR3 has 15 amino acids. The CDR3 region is CASSLRQGEDTEAFF.

The CDR3: CSAQDRDNSPLHF. V and J are TRBV20-1 and TRBJ1-6; TCRdb indicates TRBD1, and absent DNA this call remains unverified. This CDR3 contains 13 residues. Germline loops: CDR1 DFQATT, CDR2 SNEGSKA (reference sequence).

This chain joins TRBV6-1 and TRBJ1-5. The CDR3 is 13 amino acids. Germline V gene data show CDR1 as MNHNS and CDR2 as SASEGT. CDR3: CASSDRSNQPQHF.

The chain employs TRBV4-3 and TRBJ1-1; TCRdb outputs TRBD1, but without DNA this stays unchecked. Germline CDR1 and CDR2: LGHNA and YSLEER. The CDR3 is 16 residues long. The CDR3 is CASSHLGQGPNTEAFF.

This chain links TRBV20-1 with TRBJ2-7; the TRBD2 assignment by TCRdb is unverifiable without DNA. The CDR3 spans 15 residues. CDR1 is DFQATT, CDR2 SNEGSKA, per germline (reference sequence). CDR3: CSARTPGLADHEQYF.

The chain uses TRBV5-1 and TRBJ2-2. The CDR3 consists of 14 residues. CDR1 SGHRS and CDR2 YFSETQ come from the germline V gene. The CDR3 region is CASSYHRNTGGLFF.

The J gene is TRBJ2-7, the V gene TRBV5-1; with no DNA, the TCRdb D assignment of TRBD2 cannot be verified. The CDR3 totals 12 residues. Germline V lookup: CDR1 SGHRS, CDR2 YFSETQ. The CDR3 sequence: CASRDPPYEQYF.

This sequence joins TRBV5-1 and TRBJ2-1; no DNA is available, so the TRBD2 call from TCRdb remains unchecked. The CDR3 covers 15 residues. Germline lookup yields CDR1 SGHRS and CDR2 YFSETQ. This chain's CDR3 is CASSSGQGSGNEQFF.

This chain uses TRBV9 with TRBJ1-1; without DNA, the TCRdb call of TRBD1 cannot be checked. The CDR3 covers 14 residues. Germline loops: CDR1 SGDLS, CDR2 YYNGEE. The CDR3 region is CASSPQGEVTEAFF.

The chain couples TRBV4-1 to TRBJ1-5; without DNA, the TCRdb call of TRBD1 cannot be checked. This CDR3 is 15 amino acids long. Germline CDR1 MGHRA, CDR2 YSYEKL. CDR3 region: CASSQLRGNDQPQHF.

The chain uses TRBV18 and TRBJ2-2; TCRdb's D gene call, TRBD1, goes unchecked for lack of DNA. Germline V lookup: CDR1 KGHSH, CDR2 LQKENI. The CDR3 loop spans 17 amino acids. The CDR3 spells CASSPLDRGVYTGELFF.

The CDR3 is CASSWTQGAVYNEQFF. This chain joins TRBV5-1 and TRBJ2-1; TCRdb's D gene call, TRBD1, goes unchecked for lack of DNA. Germline CDR1 SGHRS, CDR2 YFSETQ. The length of the CDR3 is 16 residues. The full variable domain, rest sourced from reference TRBV5-1 and TRBJ2-1, is KAGVTQTPRYLIKTRGQQVTLSCSPISGHRSVSWYQQTPGQGLQFLFEYFSETQRNKGNFPGRFSGRQFSNSRSEMNVSTLELGDSALYLCASSWTQGAVYNEQFFGPGTRLTVL.

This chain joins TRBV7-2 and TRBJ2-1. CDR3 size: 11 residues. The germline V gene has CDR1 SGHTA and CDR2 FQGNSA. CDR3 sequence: CARGPHNEQFF. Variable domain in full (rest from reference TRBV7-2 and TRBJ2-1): GAGVSQSPSNKVTEKGKDVELRCDPISGHTALYWYRQSLGQGLEFLIYFQGNSAPDKSGLPSDRFSAERTGGSVSTLTIQRTQQEDSAVYLCARGPHNEQFFGPGTRLTVL.

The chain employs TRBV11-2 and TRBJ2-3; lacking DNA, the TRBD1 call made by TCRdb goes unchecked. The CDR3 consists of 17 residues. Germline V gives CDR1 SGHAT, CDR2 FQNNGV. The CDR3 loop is CASSPSPGSPRRDTQYF.

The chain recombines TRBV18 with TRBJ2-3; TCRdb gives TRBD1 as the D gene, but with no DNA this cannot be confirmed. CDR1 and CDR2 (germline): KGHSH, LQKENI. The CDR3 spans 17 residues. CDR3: CASSAKLLAQGGDTQYF.

CDR3 loop: CASSATGGGYSNQPQHF. This rearrangement joins TRBV25-1 to TRBJ1-5; TCRdb's assignment of TRBD1 cannot be checked, as there is no DNA. This CDR3 is built from 17 residues. The germline V gene has CDR1 MGHDK and CDR2 SYGVNS.

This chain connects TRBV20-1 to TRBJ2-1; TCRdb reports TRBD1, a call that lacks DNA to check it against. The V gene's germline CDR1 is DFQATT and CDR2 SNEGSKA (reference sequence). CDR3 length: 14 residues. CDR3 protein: CSARKRGVGGEQFF.

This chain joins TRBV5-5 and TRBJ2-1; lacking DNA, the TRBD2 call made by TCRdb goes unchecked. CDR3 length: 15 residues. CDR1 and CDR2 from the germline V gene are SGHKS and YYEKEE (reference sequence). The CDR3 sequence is CASIRQLAGGNEQFF. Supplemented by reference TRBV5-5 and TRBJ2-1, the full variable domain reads DAGVTQSPTHLIKTRGQQVTLRCSPISGHKSVSWYQQVLGQGPQFIFQYYEKEERGRGNFPDRFSARQFPNYSSELNVNALLLGDSALYLCASIRQLAGGNEQFFGPGTRLTVL.

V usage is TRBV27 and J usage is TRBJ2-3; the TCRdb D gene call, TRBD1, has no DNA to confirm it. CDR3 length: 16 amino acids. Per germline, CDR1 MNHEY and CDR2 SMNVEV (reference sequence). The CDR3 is CASSFVQGVGTDTQYF.

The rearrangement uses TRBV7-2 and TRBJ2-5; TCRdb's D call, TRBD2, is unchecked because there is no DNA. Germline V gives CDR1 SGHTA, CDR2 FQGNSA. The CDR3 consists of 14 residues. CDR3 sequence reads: CASSRLARQETQYF.

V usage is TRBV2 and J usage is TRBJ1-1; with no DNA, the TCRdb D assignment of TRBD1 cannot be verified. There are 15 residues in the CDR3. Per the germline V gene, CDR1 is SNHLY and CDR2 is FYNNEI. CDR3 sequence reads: CASSPGQGVGTEAFF.

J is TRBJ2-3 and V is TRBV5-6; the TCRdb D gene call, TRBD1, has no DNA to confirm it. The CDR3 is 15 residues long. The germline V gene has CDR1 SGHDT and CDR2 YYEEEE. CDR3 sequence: CASSSGTGSTDTQYF.

CDR3 sequence reads: CSAGTSGRPLKTNF. V and J are TRBV20-1 and TRBJ2-7; TCRdb lists TRBD2, though no DNA is available to test this call. The germline V gene encodes CDR1 DFQATT and CDR2 SNEGSKA (reference sequence). This CDR3 is 14 amino acids long.

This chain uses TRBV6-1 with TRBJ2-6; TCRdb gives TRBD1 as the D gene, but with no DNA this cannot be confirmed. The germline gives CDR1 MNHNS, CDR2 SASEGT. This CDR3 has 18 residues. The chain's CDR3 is CASSGVGHSISGANVLTF.

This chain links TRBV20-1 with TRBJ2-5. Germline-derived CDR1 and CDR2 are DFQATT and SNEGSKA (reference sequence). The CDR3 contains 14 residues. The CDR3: CSAFPDGKQETQYF.

This chain's CDR3 is CASSSTADGAETQYF. The chain combines TRBV5-6 with TRBJ2-5; no DNA is available, so the TRBD1 call from TCRdb remains unchecked. CDR3 length equals 15 residues. Germline V CDR1 and CDR2: SGHDT, YYEEEE. Drawing the rest from reference TRBV5-6 and TRBJ2-5, the complete variable domain is DAGVTQSPTHLIKTRGQQVTLRCSPKSGHDTVSWYQQALGQGPQFIFQYYEEEERQRGNFPDRFSGHQFPNYSSELNVNALLLGDSALYLCASSSTADGAETQYFGPGTRLLVL.

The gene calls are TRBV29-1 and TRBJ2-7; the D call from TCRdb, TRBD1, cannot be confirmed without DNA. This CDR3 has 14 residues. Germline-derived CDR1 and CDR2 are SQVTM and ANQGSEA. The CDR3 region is CSAGGLGQTYEQYF.

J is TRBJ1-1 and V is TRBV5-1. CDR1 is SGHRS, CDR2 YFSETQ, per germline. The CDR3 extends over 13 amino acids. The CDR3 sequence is CASSLGRHTEAFF.